These 5 T cell receptor beta chains came from one sample sequenced in a study of T cell responses to AZD1222 COVID-19 vaccine (dated by TCRdb to about 2021). Preparation of the library involved the immunoSEQ multiplex PCR assay. This is the immuneACCESS table as TCRdb keeps it, with only in-frame sequences that have V and J called. A part of the clones is gone; compared with another copy, unresolved V genes explain less than half, and the rest is unexplained. Recorded for this sample are about 110,000 clones; under 95% of them occurred a single time. In total, the top ten clones hold 5% to 7.5% of the sample. The time point label on this specimen signifies: about 28 days (+/-7) after the second vaccine dose. Material: peripheral blood, obtained 28 days after the second AZD1222 dose. The source of these receptors is an adult who received the AZD1222 COVID-19 vaccine.

The V and J genes are TRBV18 and TRBJ2-2, with TRBD2 as a possible D gene (5 bases). Germline CDR1 and CDR2: KGHSH and LQKENI. Trimming pared 2 bases from V and 5 bases from J, leaving 15 bases between. This CDR3 region has 16 residues. In DNA form, the CDR3 reads TGTGCCAGCTCACCAAAAGGGCCCCCGGGGACCGGGGAGCTGTTTTTT. This codes for CASSPKGPPGTGELFF.

V and J are TRBV19 and TRBJ2-3; either TRBD1 or TRBD2 may supply D (5 bases each). CDR3 length equals 15 residues. V was shortened by 4 bases and J by 0 bases, with 11 bases between the two germline ends. CDR1 and CDR2 (germline): LNHDA, SQIVND (reference sequence). CDR3 sequence reads: CASSTWGGSTDTQYF. Written as DNA, the CDR3 is TGTGCCAGTAGTACATGGGGCGGGAGCACAGATACGCAGTATTTT.

This sequence joins TRBV9 and TRBJ1-6; maybe TRBD1 (6 bases). Germline CDR1 reads SGDLS; CDR2 reads YYNGEE. V lost 4 bases, J lost 0 bases, and 14 bases lay in between. This CDR3 is 17 amino acids long. The CDR3 DNA reads as TGTGCCAGCAGCCCACGACAGGAGAGCTCCTATAATTCACCCCTCCACTTT. It translates to CASSPRQESSYNSPLHF.

This clone was counted only a few times. The genes are TRBV2 and TRBJ1-5; D is ambiguous. This CDR3 has 14 amino acids. CDR1 and CDR2 (germline): SNHLY, FYNNEI. Trimming removed 4 bases from V and 11 bases from J, with 18 bases in between. The CDR3 DNA reads TGTGCCAGCAGTGGGGGAGACAACCCATTGACCCAGCATTTT. This gives the protein CASSGGDNPLTQHF.

The chain couples TRBV6-6 to TRBJ1-1; a possible D gene is TRBD1 (5 bases). CDR1 and CDR2 from the germline V gene are MNHNY and SVGAGI (reference sequence). Trimming took 5 bases from V and 3 from J, leaving 25 bases between them. The CDR3 spans 18 residues. The CDR3 nucleotides read TGTGCCAGCAGTCCCCCCCTCAGGGAGACGGCGGGGGACACTGAAGCTTTCTTT. Its translation: CASSPPLRETAGDTEAFF.